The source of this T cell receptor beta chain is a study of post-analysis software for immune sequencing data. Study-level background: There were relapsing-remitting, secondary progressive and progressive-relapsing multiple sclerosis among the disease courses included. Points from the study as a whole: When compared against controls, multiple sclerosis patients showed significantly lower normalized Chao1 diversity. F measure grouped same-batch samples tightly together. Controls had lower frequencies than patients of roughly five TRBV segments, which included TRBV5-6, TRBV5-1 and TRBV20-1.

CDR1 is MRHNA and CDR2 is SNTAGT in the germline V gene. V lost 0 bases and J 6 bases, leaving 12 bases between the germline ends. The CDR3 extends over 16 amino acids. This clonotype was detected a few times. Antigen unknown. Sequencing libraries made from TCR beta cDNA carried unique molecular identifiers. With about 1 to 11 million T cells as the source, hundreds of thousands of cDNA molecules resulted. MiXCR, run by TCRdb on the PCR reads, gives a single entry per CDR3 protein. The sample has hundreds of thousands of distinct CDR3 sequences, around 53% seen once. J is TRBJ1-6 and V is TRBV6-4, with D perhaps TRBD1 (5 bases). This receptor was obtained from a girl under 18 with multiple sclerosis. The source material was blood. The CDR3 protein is CASSDSGQGTNSPLHF. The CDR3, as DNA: TGTGCCAGCAGTGACTCGGGGCAGGGCACTAATTCACCCCTCCACTTT.